This T cell receptor beta chain was sequenced during a study of blood T cell repertoires in COVID-19. Overall study: Some COVID-19 samples were acute and others convalescent; all came from the United States, Italy and Spain.

The CDR3 runs to 12 residues. Trimming left V 5 bases short and J 3 bases short, with 7 bases between. The cohort comprised adults aged about 18 to 100 years residing in around 25 US areas. The authors' processing: Nucleated cell counts were estimated from reference gene primer amplification. TCRdb keeps only in-frame clones here, not all; method: immunoSEQ multiplex PCR. V and J calls plus clone size are reproduced from that table; the DNA served to infer D and trimming. This table has under 350,000 clones, 86% appearing once. Input material: PBMCs or T cells enriched from blood (not recorded which). V usage is TRBV12-3 or TRBV12-4 and J usage is TRBJ1-2; no reliable D call. This TCR came from a man in his thirties or forties who had recovered from COVID-19. For the CDR3, the DNA is TGTGCCAGCAGTCCAGATTACTATGGCTACACCTTC. Translation gives CASSPDYYGYTF.